Listed below are T cell receptor beta chains from one sample, sequenced in a study of glioma-infiltrating T cells. One entry per CDR3 protein results from TCRdb running MiXCR on the multiplex PCR reads. The sample yields about 130,000 distinct CDR3 sequences, roughly 23% seen once. The sample was glioma tissue, nonneoplastic brain tissue, or PBMCs (not recorded which). Every receptor here comes from a human donor with low-grade glioma or glioblastoma, undergoing nonglioma brain surgery, or in good health (not recorded which). Both conserved end residues are part of each CDR3. Each record gives: D gene, CDR3 length, J gene, V gene, clone size, CDR3 DNA, CDR3 protein. D genes are given only for firm matches. Only some rows state a clone size, as once, few, many or a class for expanded clones.

D: .
length: 16
J: TRBJ2-3
V: TRBV7-2
size: many
DNA: TGTGCCAGCAGCTTAACCCGGGGACCCGTCACAGATACGCAGTATTTT
CDR3: CASSLTRGPVTDTQYF

D: TRBD1
length: 16
J: TRBJ1-1
V: TRBV19
size: many
DNA: TGTGCCAGTAGGCCGAGACAGGGGCCCTCCTACACTGAAGCTTTCTTT
CDR3: CASRPRQGPSYTEAFF

D: .
length: 15
J: TRBJ2-1
V: TRBV2
size: many
DNA: TGTGCCAGCATGTTTATTGGGGACTCGAACAATGAGCAGTTCTTC
CDR3: CASMFIGDSNNEQFF

D: .
length: 12
J: TRBJ2-3
V: TRBV18
size: .
DNA: TGTGCCAGCTCACCTCGAACAGATACGCAGTGTTTT
CDR3: CASSPRTDTQCF

D: .
length: 15
J: TRBJ1-5
V: TRBV6-6
size: many
DNA: TGTGCCAGCAGTTACTCGCACGGACCCAATCAGCCCCAGCATTTT
CDR3: CASSYSHGPNQPQHF

D: .
length: 14
J: TRBJ1-3
V: TRBV29-1
size: .
DNA: TGCAGCGTTGGGGGGCGAGCGGGTGGAAACACCATATATTTT
CDR3: CSVGGRAGGNTIYF

D: .
length: 14
J: TRBJ2-7
V: TRBV12-3/TRBV12-4
size: .
DNA: TGTGCCAGCAGCACAGGGTATGGGGGCTACGAGCAGTACTTC
CDR3: CASSTGYGGYEQYF

D: .
length: 15
J: TRBJ2-3
V: TRBV6-1
size: many
DNA: TGTGCCAGCAGTCGCCAGGAGGCCCGCACAGATACGCAGTATTTT
CDR3: CASSRQEARTDTQYF

D: .
length: 15
J: TRBJ1-4
V: TRBV28
size: many
DNA: TGTGCCAGCAACCCCTCTGACAAGATAAGAGAAAAACTGTTTTTT
CDR3: CASNPSDKIREKLFF

D: .
length: 16
J: TRBJ1-2
V: TRBV4-3
size: .
DNA: TGCGCCAGCAGCCAAGGGACGGGGACTCCATACCAGGGATACACCTTC
CDR3: CASSQGTGTPYQGYTF

D: .
length: 17
J: TRBJ1-5
V: TRBV28
size: many
DNA: TGTGCCAGCAGTTCCTCACTCCCAACCGGGGTCAATCAGCCCCAGCATTTT
CDR3: CASSSSLPTGVNQPQHF

D: TRBD2
length: 15
J: TRBJ2-7
V: TRBV20-1
size: many
DNA: TGCAGTGCTAGACCTGAGAGCGGGAGTTGGAACGAGCAGTACTTC
CDR3: CSARPESGSWNEQYF

D: TRBD1
length: 15
J: TRBJ2-7
V: TRBV10-3
size: few
DNA: TGTGCCATCAGTGGCCCCGGGACAGGGGTCCACGAGCAGTACTTC
CDR3: CAISGPGTGVHEQYF

D: TRBD2
length: 18
J: TRBJ2-3
V: TRBV27
size: many
DNA: TGTGCCAGCAGTACCGAAAATAGCGGGGGGACTAGCACAGATACGCAGTATTTT
CDR3: CASSTENSGGTSTDTQYF

D: .
length: 14
J: TRBJ2-4
V: TRBV20-1
size: many
DNA: TGCAGTGCTAGAATGAAGAACGAACAAAACATTCAGTACTTC
CDR3: CSARMKNEQNIQYF

D: .
length: 13
J: TRBJ1-5
V: TRBV28
size: many
DNA: TGTGCCAGCAGTTTATCCGGGAATCAGCCCCAGCATTTT
CDR3: CASSLSGNQPQHF

D: .
length: 14
J: TRBJ2-1
V: TRBV5-4
size: .
DNA: TGTGCCAGCAGCCTGACTGACACGAGACTGGAGCAGTTCTTC
CDR3: CASSLTDTRLEQFF

D: .
length: 15
J: TRBJ2-3
V: TRBV7-2
size: many
DNA: TGTGCCAGCAGCTTAATTATACTCCGCACAGATACGCAGTATTTT
CDR3: CASSLIILRTDTQYF

D: TRBD1
length: 14
J: TRBJ1-1
V: TRBV12-3/TRBV12-4
size: .
DNA: TGTGCCAGCCTCCTCGGACAGGGCCAATTTGAAGCTTTCTTT
CDR3: CASLLGQGQFEAFF

D: .
length: 12
J: TRBJ2-1
V: TRBV3-1
size: many
DNA: TGTGCCAGCAGCCAAGATCAGGGTGAGCAGTTCTTC
CDR3: CASSQDQGEQFF

D: .
length: 12
J: TRBJ2-7
V: TRBV6-1
size: many
DNA: TGTGCCAGCAGGCGGGATTCCCACGAGCAGTACTTC
CDR3: CASRRDSHEQYF

D: .
length: 14
J: TRBJ2-5
V: TRBV28
size: many
DNA: TGTGCCAGCAGTTTTTTCCGACCCCAAGAGACCCAGTACTTC
CDR3: CASSFFRPQETQYF

D: .
length: 14
J: TRBJ2-1
V: TRBV6-2/TRBV6-3
size: .
DNA: TGTGCCAGCAGCGAAACCACTACGTACAATGAGCAGTTCTTC
CDR3: CASSETTTYNEQFF

D: .
length: 14
J: TRBJ2-7
V: TRBV12-3/TRBV12-4
size: .
DNA: TGTGCCAGCGGCCAGGGGAGCTCCACGGACGAGCAGTACTTC
CDR3: CASGQGSSTDEQYF

D: .
length: 12
J: TRBJ1-6
V: TRBV6-1
size: many
DNA: TGTGCCAGCAGTGGCGATAATTCACCCCTCCACTTT
CDR3: CASSGDNSPLHF

D: .
length: 16
J: TRBJ2-3
V: TRBV27
size: many
DNA: TGTGCCAGCAGTTTACGCGGTAGCGGAAGCACAGATACGCAGTATTTT
CDR3: CASSLRGSGSTDTQYF

D: .
length: 12
J: TRBJ2-1
V: TRBV6-1
size: many
DNA: TGTGCCAGCAGCTCCCAGGGCAATGAGCAGTTCTTC
CDR3: CASSSQGNEQFF

D: .
length: 14
J: TRBJ1-2
V: TRBV5-1
size: few
DNA: TGCGCCAGCAGCTTTGGGGGAACTAACTATGGCTACACCTTC
CDR3: CASSFGGTNYGYTF

D: .
length: 13
J: TRBJ2-7
V: TRBV6-6
size: many
DNA: TGTGCCAGCAGTTACTCACTAAGATACGAGCAGTACTTC
CDR3: CASSYSLRYEQYF

D: .
length: 13
J: TRBJ1-2
V: TRBV18
size: .
DNA: TGTGCCAGCTCACCTGACAGGATCGGTGGCTACACCTTC
CDR3: CASSPDRIGGYTF

D: .
length: 15
J: TRBJ1-1
V: TRBV25-1
size: many
DNA: TGTGCCAGCAGTGAACGGTGGGGGGAGGGCACTGAAGCTTTCTTT
CDR3: CASSERWGEGTEAFF

D: .
length: 15
J: TRBJ2-7
V: TRBV6-6
size: many
DNA: TGTGCCAGCAGTTACGTCGGACCAGGGCGGTACGAGCAGTACTTC
CDR3: CASSYVGPGRYEQYF

D: .
length: 18
J: TRBJ2-1
V: TRBV7-8
size: many
DNA: TGTGCCAGCAGCTTATTTATGAAGGGGGAGGGCCTCGCCAATGAGCAGTTCTTC
CDR3: CASSLFMKGEGLANEQFF

D: .
length: 12
J: TRBJ1-1
V: TRBV28
size: many
DNA: TGTGCCAGCAGTTCCGGCGGGACGGTCGCTTTCTTT
CDR3: CASSSGGTVAFF

D: .
length: 18
J: TRBJ2-3
V: TRBV24-1
size: many
DNA: TGTGCCACCAGTGATTCCACAAATCCCGCCGTTGGCACAGATACGCAGTATTTT
CDR3: CATSDSTNPAVGTDTQYF

D: .
length: 13
J: TRBJ1-2
V: TRBV30
size: .
DNA: TGTGCCTGGAGTTGGACAGCTAACTATGGCTACACCTTC
CDR3: CAWSWTANYGYTF

D: .
length: 13
J: TRBJ1-2
V: TRBV2
size: .
DNA: TGTGCCAGCACTCGATACAGCAACTATGGCTACACCTTC
CDR3: CASTRYSNYGYTF

D: TRBD1
length: 15
J: TRBJ2-5
V: TRBV11-3
size: .
DNA: TGTGCCAGCAGCCCAGGGACAGGGGGCCAAGAGACCCAGTACTTC
CDR3: CASSPGTGGQETQYF

D: TRBD2
length: 15
J: TRBJ2-7
V: TRBV7-2
size: many
DNA: TGTGCCAGCAGCTTACCCACTAGCGGGCGGGACGAGCAGTACTTC
CDR3: CASSLPTSGRDEQYF

D: .
length: 12
J: TRBJ2-7
V: TRBV5-6
size: many
DNA: TGTGCCAGCAGCCGGACTTTTTACGAGCAGTACTTC
CDR3: CASSRTFYEQYF

D: .
length: 12
J: TRBJ1-6
V: TRBV7-2
size: many
DNA: TGTGCCAGCAGCAGCCTTAATTCACCCCTCCACTTT
CDR3: CASSSLNSPLHF

D: TRBD1
length: 13
J: TRBJ2-7
V: TRBV28
size: many
DNA: TGTGCCAGCAGCAAAGACAGGGGGTACGAGCAGTACTTC
CDR3: CASSKDRGYEQYF

D: TRBD1
length: 13
J: TRBJ2-7
V: TRBV18
size: .
DNA: TGTGCCAGCTCACCATCCGGGACAGACGAGCAGTACTTC
CDR3: CASSPSGTDEQYF

D: .
length: 16
J: TRBJ1-4
V: TRBV4-1
size: many
DNA: TGCGCCAGCAGCCAAGAATTTACTGCAACTAATGAAAAACTGTTTTTT
CDR3: CASSQEFTATNEKLFF

D: TRBD2
length: 16
J: TRBJ2-1
V: TRBV3-1
size: many
DNA: TGTGCCAGCAGCCAAGGGACTAGCGTCTCCTACAATGAGCAGTTCTTC
CDR3: CASSQGTSVSYNEQFF

D: .
length: 13
J: TRBJ2-7
V: TRBV29-1
size: few
DNA: TGCAGCGTTGGGACGGGATTCTCCTACGAGCAGTACTTC
CDR3: CSVGTGFSYEQYF

D: .
length: 15
J: TRBJ1-1
V: TRBV9
size: many
DNA: TGTGCCAGCAGCTCCGGGCCAGGGTCGAACACTGAAGCTTTCTTT
CDR3: CASSSGPGSNTEAFF

D: .
length: 12
J: TRBJ2-1
V: TRBV7-6
size: .
DNA: TGTGCCAGCGCCTCTGGAGGGAATGAGCAGTTCTTC
CDR3: CASASGGNEQFF

D: .
length: 12
J: TRBJ2-3
V: TRBV6-1
size: many
DNA: TGTGCCAGCAAACCCCTCACCGATACGCAGTATTTT
CDR3: CASKPLTDTQYF

D: TRBD1
length: 15
J: TRBJ1-5
V: TRBV27
size: .
DNA: TGTGCCAGCAGTCCCGCGGACAGGACTGATCAGCCCCCGCATTTT
CDR3: CASSPADRTDQPPHF

D: .
length: 14
J: TRBJ2-5
V: TRBV27
size: many
DNA: TGTGCCAGCAGTTTATCGAGGCAGGAAGAGACCCAGTACTTC
CDR3: CASSLSRQEETQYF

D: TRBD2
length: 18
J: TRBJ2-1
V: TRBV10-3
size: many
DNA: TGTGCCATCAGTGAGTCCCGCCCTAGCGGGAGCAGTGGCGATGAGCAGTTCTTC
CDR3: CAISESRPSGSSGDEQFF

D: .
length: 13
J: TRBJ2-7
V: TRBV19
size: many
DNA: TGTGCCAGTAGTCCAAGACAGACCTACGAGCAGTACTTC
CDR3: CASSPRQTYEQYF